The clone carrying this T cell receptor beta chain showed up just a few times. V dropped 2 bases and J dropped 9; count of bases not matched to a gene: 9. Per the germline V gene, CDR1 is GTSNPN and CDR2 is SVGIG (reference sequence). The CDR3 is 14 amino acids. This sample was included in a study of cytomegalovirus exposure and HLA in healthy donors. Use of 60 Vbeta and 13 Jbeta primers characterized the PCR. Method: immunoSEQ multiplex PCR; TCRdb's copy keeps in-frame clones and lacks some. The top ten hold less than 10% of the sample, which has some 150,000 clones, roughly 80% seen once. Sequencing input: PBMCs. The chain combines TRBV30 with TRBJ1-4; TRBD1 matches 7 bases. This sequence was found in a woman between 45 and 65 years old in good health and CMV-seropositive. CDR3 amino acids: CAWSRADRDQKLFF. The CDR3 coding sequence is TGTGCCTGGAGTCGAGCTGACAGGGATCAAAAACTGTTTTTT. The full variable domain, its missing parts supplied by reference TRBV30 and TRBJ1-4, is SQTIHQWPATLVQPVGSPLSLECTVEGTSNPNLYWYRQAAGRGLQLLFYSVGIGQISSEVPQNLSASRPQDRQFILSSKKLLLSDSGFYLCAWSRADRDQKLFFGSGTQLSVL.